This T cell receptor beta chain was identified during a study of blood T cell repertoires in COVID-19. Study information: Sources were T cells, B-cell-depleted T cells, or PBMCs; the material itself was cDNA or gDNA.

Authors' methods: Researchers report that nucleated cell counts were estimated from reference gene primer amplification. Sequencing used immunoSEQ multiplex PCR; TCRdb keeps in-frame clones, though not all of them. V, J and clone size are taken as reported in that table, and D and trimming were inferred from the DNA itself. This sample has 200,000 to 250,000 clones, with roughly 80% found just once. Adults between about 18 and 95 years of age took part from under 25 US areas. This sequence originates from a middle-aged woman with acute COVID-19. The sample was PBMCs or T cells enriched from blood (not recorded which).

The CDR3 bases are TGTGCCAGCAGCTTAACCGAGACGGGTGAAAAACTGTTTTTT. Residues: CASSLTETGEKLFF. V and J are TRBV7-6 and TRBJ1-4; no reliable D call. V lost 2 bases and J lost 7, with 11 bases in between. Germline CDR1 and CDR2: SGHVS and FNYEAQ. This CDR3 has 14 amino acids.